This T cell receptor (beta chain) derives from a study of beta chain features in type 1 diabetes. Expressed TCRB transcripts were sequenced because the entire RNA isolate underwent reverse transcription. Generated by immunoSEQ multiplex PCR, the TCRdb table keeps only in-frame clones and is missing some. The sample lists over 500,000 clones; 15% to 18% were seen once. Points on this clone: No antigen is known for it.

The length of the CDR3 is 12 residues. Germline V gene lookup returns CDR1 SGHVS and CDR2 FNYEAQ. The V and J ends lost 3 bases and 4 bases respectively, with 5 bases between them. Study-wide results and caveats: Healthy donors had naive, central memory and Treg TCRB repertoires that appeared less similar than those seen among patients. A moderate, significant TCRB CDR3 shortening appeared in type 1 diabetes across four CD4+ subsets.

The source is a man younger than 35 in good health. What was sequenced was naive CD4+ T cells from blood. This rearrangement joins TRBV7-6 to TRBJ2-3; D unresolved. DNA of the CDR3: TGTGCCAGCAGCTTGCTTTCAGATACGCAGTATTTT. It specifies CASSLLSDTQYF.